These 31 T cell receptor beta chains came from one sample sequenced in a study of beta chain features in type 1 diabetes. These receptors are not linked to any known antigen. Expressed TCRB transcripts were sequenced because the entire RNA isolate underwent reverse transcription. Repertoires were generated with immunoSEQ multiplex PCR, while TCRdb's copy carries only in-frame clones and drops some. The table shows 60,000 to 75,000 clones, with around 49% occurring only once. Study findings and constraints: In all four CD4+ subsets, TCRB CDR3 length was significantly, moderately reduced in type 1 diabetes.

Sequenced sample: central memory CD4+ T cells from blood. The origin of the receptors is a man aged 25 to 45 with type 1 diabetes.

The rearrangement links TRBV20-1 to TRBJ2-5, with D perhaps TRBD2 (6 bases). Germline CDR1 reads DFQATT; CDR2 reads SNEGSKA (reference sequence). The CDR3 sequence is 11 residues long. The ends were cut back, 3 bases at V and 4 bases at J, with 6 bases in the middle. The CDR3 is CSASGRETQYF. CDR3 DNA: TGCAGTGCTAGCGGGAGAGAGACCCAGTACTTC.

The chain has TRBV30 and TRBJ2-5; 11 nucleotides match TRBD2. V shed 0 bases and J 5 bases; nucleotides not matched to a gene: 11. Per germline, CDR1 GTSNPN and CDR2 SVGIG (reference sequence). This CDR3 has 17 residues. CDR3 DNA: TGTGCCTGGAGTGTGACTAGCGGGATAACGGTAGGGGAGACCCAGTACTTC. This sequence encodes CAWSVTSGITVGETQYF.

This clone was seen a handful of times. The same CDR3 arises from other DNA sequences in this sample as well. The chain recombines TRBV30 with TRBJ2-2; tentative D call: TRBD2 (6 bases). CDR1 GTSNPN and CDR2 SVGIG come from the germline V gene (reference sequence). The CDR3 contains 16 residues. The V end was cut by 0 bases, the J end by 0 bases, with 11 bases between. The CDR3 spells CAWSVRGTANTGELFF. CDR3 DNA sequence: TGTGCCTGGAGTGTACGCGGGACGGCGAACACCGGGGAGCTGTTTTTT.

The J gene is TRBJ2-3, the V gene TRBV5-1; 9 nucleotides match TRBD1. The CDR3 consists of 16 residues. V lost 6 bases to trimming and J lost 3 bases; unmatched junction nucleotides: 11. Germline V gene sequence: CDR1 SGHRS, CDR2 YFSETQ. The CDR3 nucleotides read TGCGCCAGCACCCAATATCCGGGACAGGGAACAGATACGCAGTATTTT. This codes for CASTQYPGQGTDTQYF.

The chain employs TRBV25-1 and TRBJ1-1; D ambiguous. The CDR3 consists of 14 residues. Per the germline V gene, CDR1 is MGHDK and CDR2 is SYGVNS. The ends were cut back, 5 bases at V and 7 bases at J, with 17 bases in the middle. CDR3 in amino acids: CASSLSWARGEAFF. DNA for the CDR3: TGTGCCAGCAGTCTCAGCTGGGCTCGGGGTGAAGCTTTCTTT.

This clone occurred a few times. This rearrangement joins TRBV5-1 to TRBJ1-1; no firm D call. The CDR3 covers 13 residues. V shed 1 base and J shed 0 bases, with 4 bases lying between them. Germline assignment: CDR1 SGHRS and CDR2 YFSETQ. The CDR3 loop reads CASSLTVNTEAFF. CDR3 sequence (DNA): TGCGCCAGCAGCTTGACAGTGAACACTGAAGCTTTCTTT. Filled out from reference TRBV5-1 and TRBJ1-1, the complete variable domain reads KAGVTQTPRYLIKTRGQQVTLSCSPISGHRSVSWYQQTPGQGLQFLFEYFSETQRNKGNFPGRFSGRQFSNSRSEMNVSTLELGDSALYLCASSLTVNTEAFFGQGTRLTVV.

The chain couples TRBV2 to TRBJ1-3; D unresolved. Per germline, CDR1 SNHLY and CDR2 FYNNEI. Trimming left V 2 bases short and J 4 bases short, with 15 bases between. The CDR3 length is 16 residues. CDR3 protein: CASSETGLGRGNTIYF. DNA of the CDR3: TGTGCCAGCAGTGAAACCGGACTTGGGAGGGGAAACACCATATATTTT.

The J gene is TRBJ2-7, the V gene TRBV6-4; D possibly corresponds to TRBD1 (6 bases). V was pared by 8 bases and J by 0 bases, with 23 bases between. This CDR3 comprises 17 residues. CDR1 is MRHNA and CDR2 is SNTAGT in the germline V gene. The CDR3 is CASWNYRFRGSSYEQYF. The CDR3 DNA reads TGTGCCAGCTGGAATTATAGGTTCAGGGGAAGCTCCTACGAGCAGTACTTC.

This chain links TRBV29-1 with TRBJ1-1; a weak D match, TRBD1 (6 bases). V lost 7 bases and J lost 0, with 21 bases in between. The CDR3 has 16 residues. Germline V gene lookup returns CDR1 SQVTM and CDR2 ANQGSEA. The CDR3 here is CSAAGGQGLMNTEAFF. The CDR3 DNA follows: TGCAGCGCCGCCGGGGGGCAGGGGTTAATGAACACTGAAGCTTTCTTT.

This chain uses TRBV14 with TRBJ1-2; 8 nucleotides match TRBD1. V was clipped by 4 bases and J by 9 bases; unmatched bases: 7. The CDR3 is made up of 13 amino acids. Germline V gene data show CDR1 as SGHDN and CDR2 as FVKESK. The CDR3 protein is CASSPRGRDSYTF. The CDR3 DNA reads TGTGCCAGCAGCCCCAGGGGGCGGGATAGCTACACCTTC.

This sequence joins TRBV7-2 and TRBJ1-2; 8 bases map to TRBD1. Trimming took 3 bases from V and 8 from J; bases not matched to a gene: 8. From germline, CDR1 is SGHTA and CDR2 FQGNSA. The CDR3 consists of 14 residues. The CDR3 nucleotides are TGTGCCAGCAGCTTCTTCGGGACAGGCAACGGCTACACCTTC. This sequence encodes CASSFFGTGNGYTF.

Only a few counts were recorded for this clone. The V call is TRBV4-1, the J call TRBJ1-5, with D possibly TRBD1 on 6 matching bases. V was clipped by 4 bases and J by 4 bases, with 14 bases between them. The CDR3 loop spans 15 amino acids. Per the germline V gene, CDR1 is MGHRA and CDR2 is YSYEKL. This CDR3 is CASSPWIGQNQPQHF. The CDR3 DNA is TGCGCCAGCAGCCCATGGATTGGACAGAATCAGCCCCAGCATTTT.

CDR3 sequence reads: CAIKSTGTNTEAFF. CDR3 sequence (DNA): TGTGCCATCAAATCGACAGGGACGAACACTGAAGCTTTCTTT. The rearrangement uses TRBV10-3 and TRBJ1-1; 7 positions match TRBD1. With 7 bases clipped from V and 1 base from J, the junction kept 6 bases outside the gene matches. The germline V gene has CDR1 ENHRY and CDR2 SYGVKD. This CDR3 comprises 14 residues.

The gene calls are TRBV20-1 and TRBJ2-7; D is unresolved. Germline V gene data show CDR1 as DFQATT and CDR2 as SNEGSKA (reference sequence). Trimming pared 6 bases from V and 4 bases from J, leaving 7 bases between. This CDR3 has 10 residues. The CDR3 DNA reads as TGCAGTGCACTCCATTACGAGCAGTACTTC. It specifies CSALHYEQYF.

V usage is TRBV6-5 and J usage is TRBJ1-2, with TRBD1 identical over 8 bases. V trimming: 5 bases; J trimming: 8 bases; junction bases outside the gene matches: 7. Germline V gene sequence: CDR1 MNHEY, CDR2 SVGAGI. The CDR3 loop spans 13 amino acids. As DNA, the CDR3 is TGTGCCAGCAGTATCCGGGACAGGTTCGGCTACACCTTC. This sequence encodes CASSIRDRFGYTF.

The V and J genes are TRBV6-5 and TRBJ2-1; 9 positions agree with TRBD1. The CDR3 totals 15 residues. The J segment lost 7 bases and the V segment lost 5 bases, leaving 9 bases of the junction unmatched. The germline CDR1 and CDR2 sequences are MNHEY and SVGAGI. The CDR3 nucleotides are TGTGCCAGCAGTCTACGTTGGGACAGGGCTAATGAGCAGTTCTTC. Amino acid sequence: CASSLRWDRANEQFF.

V is TRBV5-1 and J is TRBJ1-5; TRBD1 matches at 11 bases. CDR1 and CDR2 (germline): SGHRS, YFSETQ. This CDR3 is 17 amino acids long. V trimming: 4 bases; J trimming: 0 bases; junction bases outside the gene matches: 6. Written as DNA, the CDR3 is TGCGCCAGCAGCCCAGGACAGGGGGCAGGTAGCAATCAGCCCCAGCATTTT. Protein: CASSPGQGAGSNQPQHF.

The V gene is TRBV5-1, the J gene TRBJ2-1; 10 bases map to TRBD1. CDR1 is SGHRS and CDR2 is YFSETQ in the germline V gene. V was pared by 0 bases and J by 6 bases, with 3 bases of the junction left unmatched. The CDR3 contains 15 residues. Written as DNA, the CDR3 is TGCGCCAGCAGCTTGGAGCGGACAGGGGGCAATGAGCAGTTCTTC. This sequence encodes CASSLERTGGNEQFF.

V usage is TRBV18 and J usage is TRBJ2-7, with D perhaps matching TRBD2 (5 bases). CDR1 is KGHSH and CDR2 is LQKENI in the germline V gene. V lost 0 bases, J lost 2 bases, and 20 bases lay in between. The CDR3 is 18 residues long. The CDR3 spells CASSPPVSSSGGTYEQYF. The CDR3 DNA reads TGTGCCAGCTCACCACCGGTCTCATCCAGTGGAGGAACCTACGAGCAGTACTTC.

The V gene is TRBV7-9, the J gene TRBJ2-7; TRBD2 agrees at 12 bases. V lost 5 bases and J lost 1; bases outside the gene matches: 9. Germline-derived CDR1 and CDR2 are SEHNR and FQNEAQ (reference sequence). The CDR3 covers 17 residues. CDR3 coding DNA: TGTGCCAGCAGCCCCAGTCTAGCGGGAGGGCCGTCCTACGAGCAGTACTTC. Translation gives CASSPSLAGGPSYEQYF. Supplemented by reference TRBV7-9 and TRBJ2-7, the full variable domain reads DTGVSQNPRHKITKRGQNVTFRCDPISEHNRLYWYRQTLGQGPEFLTYFQNEAQLEKSRLLSDRFSAERPKGSFSTLEIQRTEQGDSAMYLCASSPSLAGGPSYEQYFGPGTRLTVT.

The genes are TRBV29-1 and TRBJ2-3; D uncertain. This CDR3 is built from 12 residues. V was trimmed by 3 bases and J by 2 bases, leaving 6 bases between them. Germline CDR1 is SQVTM and CDR2 is ANQGSEA. The CDR3: CSVEADTDTQYF. CDR3 in DNA: TGCAGCGTTGAGGCCGACACAGATACGCAGTATTTT.

CDR3 sequence: CASSGVGAKNQPQHF. The CDR3 DNA reads TGTGCCAGCAGTGGAGTGGGGGCCAAGAATCAGCCCCAGCATTTT. The chain couples TRBV6-1 to TRBJ1-5, with a possible D match to TRBD1 (6 bases). Germline CDR1 and CDR2: MNHNS and SASEGT. V dropped 4 bases and J dropped 4 bases, with 14 bases sitting between them. There are 15 residues in the CDR3.

This clone was counted only a few times. This chain uses TRBV7-9 with TRBJ1-2; no definite D call. CDR1 and CDR2 (germline): SEHNR, FQNEAQ (reference sequence). The V end was cut by 7 bases, the J end by 2 bases, with 14 bases between. This CDR3 spans 14 amino acids. This CDR3 reads CASTSRQTNYGYTF. CDR3 nucleotides: TGTGCCAGCACATCCAGGCAAACCAACTATGGCTACACCTTC.

The V call is TRBV20-1, the J call TRBJ2-3, with D perhaps matching TRBD1 (6 bases). The length of the CDR3 is 11 residues. Trimming pared 6 bases from V and 4 bases from J, leaving 8 bases between. Germline V CDR1 and CDR2: DFQATT, SNEGSKA (reference sequence). The CDR3 reads CSAYRADTQYF. DNA of the CDR3: TGCAGTGCGTACAGGGCAGATACGCAGTATTTT.

The chain couples TRBV11-2 to TRBJ2-5, with 7 bases that match TRBD1. CDR1 SGHAT and CDR2 FQNNGV come from the germline V gene. CDR3 size: 15 residues. J lost 2 bases, V lost 3 bases, and 6 bases had no gene match. The CDR3 DNA reads TGTGCCAGCAGCTTTGGACAGGTGAAGCAAGAGACCCAGTACTTC. Its translation: CASSFGQVKQETQYF.

This chain links TRBV10-1 with TRBJ1-2, with TRBD1 matching 8 bases. The germline gives CDR1 WNHNN, CDR2 SYGVQD (reference sequence). V lost 6 bases, J lost 4 bases, and 7 bases stayed unmatched. This CDR3 contains 14 residues. This CDR3 is CASSESGTGYGYTF. The CDR3 bases are TGCGCCAGCAGCGAATCCGGGACAGGCTATGGCTACACCTTC.

The chain uses TRBV25-1 and TRBJ2-3; perhaps TRBD2 as D (5 bases). The V end was cut by 3 bases, the J end by 6 bases, with 10 bases between. The germline CDR1 and CDR2 sequences are MGHDK and SYGVNS. The CDR3 extends over 13 amino acids. The DNA of the CDR3 is TGTGCCAGCAGTGAGAGGGCGGTGGATACGCAGTATTTT. Amino acids: CASSERAVDTQYF.

This clone appeared once. The gene calls are TRBV6-1 and TRBJ2-7, with TRBD2 matching over 8 bases. V gave up 8 bases and J gave up 4 bases; unmatched junction bases: 7. The CDR3 has 13 amino acids. Looked up from germline, CDR1 is MNHNS and CDR2 is SASEGT. The CDR3 region has the DNA TGTGCCAGCGGGGCTAGCGGGTATTACGAGCAGTACTTC. It is translated as CASGASGYYEQYF.

There are a few counts of this clone. The chain combines TRBV7-9 with TRBJ1-2; 7 positions match TRBD1. CDR3 length: 13 residues. The trim removed 6 bases at V and 6 bases at J, leaving 7 bases unmatched. Germline V gives CDR1 SEHNR, CDR2 FQNEAQ (reference sequence). The CDR3 DNA sequence: TGTGCCAGCAGTTTGACAGGGACGGATGGCTACACCTTC. Its translation is CASSLTGTDGYTF. The entire variable domain, with the rest obtained from reference TRBV7-9 and TRBJ1-2, is as follows: DTGVSQNPRHKITKRGQNVTFRCDPISEHNRLYWYRQTLGQGPEFLTYFQNEAQLEKSRLLSDRFSAERPKGSFSTLEIQRTEQGDSAMYLCASSLTGTDGYTFGSGTRLTVV.

This clone was detected only a few times. The chain recombines TRBV30 with TRBJ2-5; 7 bases are shared with TRBD2. J was trimmed by 4 bases and V by 0 bases; bases with no gene match: 8. The germline CDR1 and CDR2 sequences are GTSNPN and SVGIG (reference sequence). The CDR3 contains 15 residues. This CDR3 reads CAWSVKAGEAETQYF. CDR3 nucleotide sequence: TGTGCCTGGAGTGTAAAGGCGGGAGAGGCAGAGACCCAGTACTTC.

The rearrangement joins TRBV18 to TRBJ2-5; a weak D match, TRBD1 (5 bases). With 4 bases removed from V and 5 bases from J, the gap between germline ends came to 11 bases. The CDR3 covers 13 residues. Looked up from germline, CDR1 is KGHSH and CDR2 is LQKENI. The CDR3 is CASSLSSGETQYF. As DNA, the CDR3 is TGTGCCAGCTCACTGAGCTCAGGGGAGACCCAGTACTTC.